This T cell receptor (beta chain) was documented in a study of T cells expressing NK-cell markers. On the study more broadly: Repertoire data for TCR beta were derived from sorted T cells (CD3+CD56+NKG2C+, CD3+CD56+NKG2C- and CD3+CD56-NKG2C+). The study sequenced eight donors, seven HCMV-seropositive and one seronegative.

The CDR3 covers 13 residues. Germline V gene lookup returns CDR1 MDHEN and CDR2 SYDVKM. TCRdb reprocessed the 5' RACE reads; each CDR3 protein has one entry and no DNA is given. In all, the sample yields about 450,000 distinct CDR3 sequences. The sequenced sample was blood T cells: a sorted CD56 or NKG2C T cell subset, CD4+ or CD8+ T cells, or bulk PBMC T cells (not recorded which). This sequence joins TRBV28 and TRBJ1-5; the TCRdb D gene call, TRBD1, has no DNA to confirm it. The source of this sequence is a woman aged 18-70 years in good health. The CDR3: CASISQGNQPQHF.